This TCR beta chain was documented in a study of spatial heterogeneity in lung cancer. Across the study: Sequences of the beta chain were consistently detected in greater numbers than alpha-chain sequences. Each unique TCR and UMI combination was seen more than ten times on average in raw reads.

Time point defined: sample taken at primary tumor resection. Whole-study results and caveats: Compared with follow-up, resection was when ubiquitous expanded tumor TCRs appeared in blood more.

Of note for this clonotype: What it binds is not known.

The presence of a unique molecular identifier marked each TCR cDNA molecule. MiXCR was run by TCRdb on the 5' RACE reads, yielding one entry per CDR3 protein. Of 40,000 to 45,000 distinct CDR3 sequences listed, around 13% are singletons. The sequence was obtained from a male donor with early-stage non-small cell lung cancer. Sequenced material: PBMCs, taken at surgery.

DNA for the CDR3: TGTGCCAGCAGTGGGGACAGGGGGCAGGTTAGCACAGATACGCAGTATTTT. It codes for CASSGDRGQVSTDTQYF. The genes are TRBV6-1 and TRBJ2-3, with 12 bases fitting TRBD1. J lost 0 bases, V lost 4 bases, and 5 bases had no gene match. This CDR3 has 17 residues. Germline-derived CDR1 and CDR2 are MNHNS and SASEGT.